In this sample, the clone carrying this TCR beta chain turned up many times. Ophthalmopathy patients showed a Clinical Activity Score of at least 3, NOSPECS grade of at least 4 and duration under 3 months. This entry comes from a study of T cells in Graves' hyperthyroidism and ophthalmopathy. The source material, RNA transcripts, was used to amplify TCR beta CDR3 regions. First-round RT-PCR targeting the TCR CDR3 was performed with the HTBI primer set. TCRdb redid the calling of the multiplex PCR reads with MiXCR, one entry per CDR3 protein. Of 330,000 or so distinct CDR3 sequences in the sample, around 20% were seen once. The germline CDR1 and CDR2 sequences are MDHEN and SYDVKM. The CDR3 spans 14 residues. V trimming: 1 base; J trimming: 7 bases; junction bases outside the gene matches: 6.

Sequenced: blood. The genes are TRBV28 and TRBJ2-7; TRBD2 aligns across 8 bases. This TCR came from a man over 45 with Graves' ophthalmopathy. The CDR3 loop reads CASSLLRGGKEQYF. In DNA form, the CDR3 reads TGTGCCAGCAGTTTATTACGCGGGGGGAAAGAGCAGTACTTC.